This paragraph covers one T cell receptor (beta chain) sequence. Measured with immunoSEQ multiplex PCR; TCRdb has only the in-frame clones, and not every one. The data show over 250,000 clones, about nine tenths seen once. The data are from a study of blood T cell repertoires in COVID-19. Trimming cost V 4 bases and J 5 bases; bases outside gene matches: 12. The germline V gene has CDR1 SGDLS and CDR2 YYNGEE. CDR3 length: 16 amino acids. The source of this sequence is a woman aged 18-29 years who had recovered from COVID-19. This chain connects TRBV9 to TRBJ2-3; 8 bases map to TRBD2. The sample comprised PBMCs or T cells enriched from blood (not recorded which). CDR3: CASSPRGGTLGDTQYF. CDR3 DNA: TGTGCCAGCAGCCCCCGGGGGGGGACCTTGGGAGATACGCAGTATTTT.